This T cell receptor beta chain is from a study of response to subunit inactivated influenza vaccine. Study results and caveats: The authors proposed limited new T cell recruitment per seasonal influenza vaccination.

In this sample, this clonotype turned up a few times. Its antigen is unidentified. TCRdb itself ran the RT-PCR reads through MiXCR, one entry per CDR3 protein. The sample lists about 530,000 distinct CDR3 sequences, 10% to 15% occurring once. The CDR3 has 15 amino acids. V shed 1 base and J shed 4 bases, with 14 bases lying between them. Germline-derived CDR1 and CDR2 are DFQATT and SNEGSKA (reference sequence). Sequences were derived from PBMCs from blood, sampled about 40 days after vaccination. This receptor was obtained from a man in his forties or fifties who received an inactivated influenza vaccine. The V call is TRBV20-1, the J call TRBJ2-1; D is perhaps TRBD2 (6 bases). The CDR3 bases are TGCAGTGCTAGAGTAGGGGCGGAGGGTTACAATGAGCAGTTCTTC. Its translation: CSARVGAEGYNEQFF.